These 19 T cell receptor beta chains originate from one sample sequenced in a study. TCRdb used MiXCR to reprocess the RT-PCR reads, holding one entry per CDR3 protein. The sample yields hundreds of thousands of distinct CDR3 sequences, approximately 15% seen once. The sample comprised memory CD4+ T cells from blood. All receptors come from a female donor in good health, serving as a healthy control.

This clonotype was counted a few times. The chain uses TRBV29-1 and TRBJ2-1; no definite D call. V was clipped by 6 bases and J by 5 bases, with 8 bases between them. The CDR3 covers 11 residues. The germline V gene encodes CDR1 SQVTM and CDR2 ANQGSEA. CDR3 coding DNA: TGCAGCGTACGGCGTGACAATGAGCAGTTCTTC. Residues: CSVRRDNEQFF.

The CDR3 sequence: CASSNHRGRTEAFF. The DNA for the CDR3 is TGTGCCAGCAGTAATCACAGGGGTCGGACTGAAGCTTTCTTT. The chain recombines TRBV6-6 with TRBJ1-1, with 7 bases identical to TRBD1. From germline, CDR1 is MNHNY and CDR2 SVGAGI (reference sequence). The CDR3 sequence is 14 residues long. With 5 bases clipped from V and 5 bases from J, the junction kept 8 bases outside the gene matches.

The rearrangement links TRBV28 to TRBJ1-2, with D tentatively TRBD1 (6 bases). The CDR3 is made up of 15 amino acids. Germline values: CDR1 MDHEN, CDR2 SYDVKM. The V end lost 6 bases, the J end lost 3 bases, and 17 bases lay between the germline ends. The CDR3 nucleotides are TGTGCCAGCAGACTGGGGGGGGCGAAGGACTATGGCTACACCTTC. It codes for CASRLGGAKDYGYTF.

Only a few counts were recorded for this clonotype. This chain uses TRBV20-1 with TRBJ1-2; TRBD1 agrees at 8 bases. The ends lost 1 base at V and 3 bases at J; junction bases unmatched: 7. This CDR3 comprises 15 residues. Per the germline V gene, CDR1 is DFQATT and CDR2 is SNEGSKA (reference sequence). The CDR3 nucleotides read TGCAGTGCTAGAGTCTCGGGACAGGCGTACTATGGCTACACCTTC. This gives the protein CSARVSGQAYYGYTF.

The chain joins TRBV20-1 to TRBJ2-1; no reliable D call. This CDR3 is built from 12 residues. The V end was cut by 3 bases, the J end by 8 bases, with 11 bases between. Germline CDR1 reads DFQATT; CDR2 reads SNEGSKA (reference sequence). This chain's CDR3 is CSARADKDEQFF. In DNA, the CDR3 is TGCAGTGCTAGGGCAGACAAAGATGAGCAGTTCTTC.

This clonotype was seen many times. The chain recombines TRBV7-2 with TRBJ2-5, with TRBD1 matching over 8 bases. The CDR3 has 14 residues. Trimming cost V 5 bases and J 4 bases; bases outside gene matches: 6. The germline V gene encodes CDR1 SGHTA and CDR2 FQGNSA. CDR3 sequence (DNA): TGTGCCAGCAGCGCGGACAGGGCCGGAGAGACCCAGTACTTC. This translates into CASSADRAGETQYF.

J is TRBJ2-1 and V is TRBV11-1, with TRBD2 matching 12 bases. The CDR3 is made up of 14 amino acids. Germline lookup yields CDR1 SGHAT and CDR2 FQDESV (reference sequence). After removal of 6 bases from V and 8 bases from J, the junction contained 5 bases not matched to a gene. CDR3 nucleotides: TGTGCCAGCAGTTTTAGACTAGCGGGGGATGAGCAGTTCTTC. As protein: CASSFRLAGDEQFF. Full variable domain (missing parts from reference TRBV11-1 and TRBJ2-1): EAEVAQSPRYKITEKSQAVAFWCDPISGHATLYWYRQILGQGPELLVQFQDESVVDDSQLPKDRFSAERLKGVDSTLKIQPAELGDSAMYLCASSFRLAGDEQFFGPGTRLTVL.

The genes are TRBV28 and TRBJ1-2, with 7 bases identical to TRBD1. Trimming cost V 2 bases and J 6 bases; bases outside gene matches: 3. The germline gives CDR1 MDHEN, CDR2 SYDVKM. CDR3 length equals 13 residues. CDR3 coding DNA: TGTGCCAGCAGTTTAGAGACAGGGAATGGCTACACCTTC. Translated, it gives CASSLETGNGYTF.

In this sample, this clonotype turned up many times. The chain carries TRBV10-3 and TRBJ1-3; maybe TRBD1 (5 bases). Per germline, CDR1 ENHRY and CDR2 SYGVKD. V lost 10 bases, J lost 0 bases, and 13 bases lay in between. The CDR3 is 14 amino acids. The CDR3: CATRGDRSGNTIYF. The CDR3, as DNA: TGTGCCACCAGAGGGGACCGCTCTGGAAACACCATATATTTT.

This chain connects TRBV11-1 to TRBJ1-2; 9 bases match TRBD1. This CDR3 contains 15 residues. V gave up 5 bases and J gave up 3 bases; unmatched junction bases: 7. Germline lookup yields CDR1 SGHAT and CDR2 FQDESV (reference sequence). In nucleotides, the CDR3 is TGTGCCAGCAGCACAAACAGGGGGCACTACTATGGCTACACCTTC. Translation: CASSTNRGHYYGYTF.

This clonotype was seen a few times. V gene TRBV7-2 combines with J gene TRBJ1-1, with unresolved D. This CDR3 has 14 residues. Germline CDR1 and CDR2: SGHTA and FQGNSA. V dropped 2 bases and J dropped 0 bases, with 7 bases sitting between them. CDR3 residues: CASSLPPMNTEAFF. The CDR3 coding sequence is TGTGCCAGCAGCTTACCCCCCATGAACACTGAAGCTTTCTTT.

The V call is TRBV6-2 or TRBV6-3, the J call TRBJ2-7, with D unclear. This CDR3 region has 12 residues. V lost 8 bases to trimming and J lost 0 bases, with 8 bases between them. Germline V CDR1 and CDR2: MNHEY, SVGEGT. CDR3 DNA: TGTGCCAGCTACGCTACCTCCTACGAGCAGTACTTC. Protein product: CASYATSYEQYF.

Ten or more counts support this clonotype. The V and J genes are TRBV20-1 and TRBJ1-1; perhaps TRBD1 as D (6 bases). There are 15 residues in the CDR3. CDR1 and CDR2 (germline): DFQATT, SNEGSKA (reference sequence). The V and J ends lost 0 bases and 7 bases respectively, with 18 bases between them. CDR3 in DNA: TGCAGTGCTAGAGACGGAAGGACAGCCACCCGTGAAGCTTTCTTT. Residues: CSARDGRTATREAFF.

The chain uses TRBV5-4 and TRBJ2-2; 10 nucleotides agree with TRBD2. The CDR3 runs 15 residues. V lost 4 bases to trimming and J lost 2 bases; unmatched junction nucleotides: 2. CDR1 SGHNT and CDR2 YYREEE come from the germline V gene (reference sequence). The CDR3 DNA follows: TGTGCCAGCAGCGGACTAGCGGACAACACCGGGGAGCTGTTTTTT. Protein product: CASSGLADNTGELFF.

The chain recombines TRBV6-2 or TRBV6-3 with TRBJ2-1; 9 bases fit TRBD2. Germline assignment: CDR1 MNHEY and CDR2 SVGEGT. Trimming took 6 bases from V and 2 from J; bases not matched to a gene: 8. The CDR3 totals 16 residues. CDR3 in DNA: TGTGCCAGCAGCACCCGGGGCGGGAGGGCCTACAATGAGCAGTTCTTC. Its translation is CASSTRGGRAYNEQFF.

Many counts were recorded for this clonotype. The rearrangement joins TRBV5-1 to TRBJ2-2, with 8 bases matching TRBD2. The CDR3 runs 16 residues. CDR1 and CDR2 (germline): SGHRS, YFSETQ. The junction had 12 bases not matched to a gene; V was cut back by 4 bases and J by 7 bases. The chain's CDR3 is CASSDTAGGASGELFF. The CDR3 DNA reads TGCGCCAGCAGCGATACTGCGGGAGGAGCCAGCGGGGAGCTGTTTTTT.

This clonotype turned up a few times. V is TRBV30 and J is TRBJ2-7, with 8 nucleotides matching TRBD2. The ends lost 0 bases at V and 3 bases at J; junction bases unmatched: 7. From germline, CDR1 is GTSNPN and CDR2 SVGIG (reference sequence). The length of the CDR3 is 15 residues. In nucleotides, the CDR3 is TGTGCCTGGAGTGTCGGAATAGCGGGGAGCTACGAGCAGTACTTC. Translating it yields CAWSVGIAGSYEQYF.

This clonotype was detected a few times. The CDR3 nucleotides read TGTGCCAGCAGGATCGGGACAGGAGACACTGAAGCTTTCTTT. Translating it yields CASRIGTGDTEAFF. The rearrangement links TRBV6-1 to TRBJ1-1, with 8 bases fitting TRBD1. The germline CDR1 and CDR2 sequences are MNHNS and SASEGT. V lost 6 bases and J lost 3; bases outside the gene matches: 6. This CDR3 has 14 residues.

V is TRBV7-2 and J is TRBJ1-1; D perhaps matches TRBD1 (5 bases). Germline assignment: CDR1 SGHTA and CDR2 FQGNSA. V lost 2 bases, J lost 4 bases, and 14 bases lay in between. The CDR3 has 15 amino acids. As DNA, the CDR3 is TGTGCCAGCAGCTTACAGGGTATTAGGTTCACTGAAGCTTTCTTT. It is translated as CASSLQGIRFTEAFF.